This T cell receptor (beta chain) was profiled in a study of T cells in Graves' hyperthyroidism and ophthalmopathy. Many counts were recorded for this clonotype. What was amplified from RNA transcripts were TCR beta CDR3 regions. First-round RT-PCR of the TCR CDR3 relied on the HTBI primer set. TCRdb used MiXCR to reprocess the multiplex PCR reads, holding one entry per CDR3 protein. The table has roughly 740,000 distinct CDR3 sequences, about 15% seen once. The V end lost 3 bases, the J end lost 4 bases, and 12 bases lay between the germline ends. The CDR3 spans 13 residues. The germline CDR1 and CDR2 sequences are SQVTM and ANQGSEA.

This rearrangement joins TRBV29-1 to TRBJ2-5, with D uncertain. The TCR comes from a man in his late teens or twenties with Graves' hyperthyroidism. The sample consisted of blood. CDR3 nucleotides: TGCAGCGTTGACATGGATACCACAGAGACCCAGTACTTC. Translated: CSVDMDTTETQYF.